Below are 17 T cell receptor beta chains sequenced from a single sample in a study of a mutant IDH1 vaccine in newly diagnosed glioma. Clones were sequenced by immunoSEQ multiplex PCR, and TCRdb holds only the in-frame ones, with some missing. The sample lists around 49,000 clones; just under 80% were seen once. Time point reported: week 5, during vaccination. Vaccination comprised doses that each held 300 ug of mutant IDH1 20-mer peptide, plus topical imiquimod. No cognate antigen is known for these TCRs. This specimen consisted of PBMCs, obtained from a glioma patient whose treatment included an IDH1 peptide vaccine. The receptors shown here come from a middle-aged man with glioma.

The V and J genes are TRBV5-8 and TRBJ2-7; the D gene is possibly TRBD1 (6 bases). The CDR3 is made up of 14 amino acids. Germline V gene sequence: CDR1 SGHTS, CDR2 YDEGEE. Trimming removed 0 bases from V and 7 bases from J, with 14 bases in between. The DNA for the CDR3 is TGTGCCAGCAGCTTGGGCCCCGGGCAGGGGGAGCAGTACTTC. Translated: CASSLGPGQGEQYF.

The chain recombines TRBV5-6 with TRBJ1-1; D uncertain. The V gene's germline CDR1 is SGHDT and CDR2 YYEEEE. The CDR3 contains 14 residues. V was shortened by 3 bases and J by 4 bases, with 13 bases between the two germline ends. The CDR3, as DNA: TGTGCCAGCAGCTGGGAGCGTACGGGCACTGAAGCTTTCTTT. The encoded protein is CASSWERTGTEAFF.

CDR3 protein: CASSQDRASWEQYF. The CDR3, as DNA: TGTGCCAGCAGCCAAGACCGGGCCTCGTGGGAGCAGTACTTC. The V call is TRBV4-2, the J call TRBJ2-7; D uncertain. The CDR3 spans 14 residues. The germline gives CDR1 LGHNA, CDR2 YNFKEQ. With 0 bases removed from V and 7 bases from J, the gap between germline ends came to 13 bases.

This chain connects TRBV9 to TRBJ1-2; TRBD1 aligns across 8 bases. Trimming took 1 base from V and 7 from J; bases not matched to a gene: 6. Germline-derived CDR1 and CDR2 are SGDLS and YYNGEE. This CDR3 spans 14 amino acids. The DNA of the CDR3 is TGTGCCAGCAGCGTAACATGGACAGGGATTGGCTACACCTTC. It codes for CASSVTWTGIGYTF.

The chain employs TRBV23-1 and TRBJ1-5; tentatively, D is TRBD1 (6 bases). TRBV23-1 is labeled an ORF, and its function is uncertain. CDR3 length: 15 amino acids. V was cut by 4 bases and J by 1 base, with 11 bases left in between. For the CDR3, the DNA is TGCGCCAGCAGTCTCCCAGGGGACAGCAATCAGCCCCAGCATTTT. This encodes CASSLPGDSNQPQHF.

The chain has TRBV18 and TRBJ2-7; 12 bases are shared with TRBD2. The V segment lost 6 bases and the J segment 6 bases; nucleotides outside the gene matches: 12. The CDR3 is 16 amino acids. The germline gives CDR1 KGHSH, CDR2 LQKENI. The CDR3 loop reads CASSRRALAGGTEQYF. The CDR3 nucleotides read TGTGCCAGCTCCCGCCGCGCACTAGCGGGGGGAACCGAGCAGTACTTC.

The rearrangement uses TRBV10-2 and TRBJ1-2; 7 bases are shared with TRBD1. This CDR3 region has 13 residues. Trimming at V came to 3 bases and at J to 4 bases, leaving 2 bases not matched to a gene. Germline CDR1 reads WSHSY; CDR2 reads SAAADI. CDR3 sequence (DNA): TGCGCCAGCAGTGAAGAGGGGGCCTATGGCTACACCTTC. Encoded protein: CASSEEGAYGYTF.

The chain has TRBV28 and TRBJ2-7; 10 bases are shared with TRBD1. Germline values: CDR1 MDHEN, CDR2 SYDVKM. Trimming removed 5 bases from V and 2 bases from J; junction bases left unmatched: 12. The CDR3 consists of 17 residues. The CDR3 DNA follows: TGTGCCAGCAGTCCCCTAGGACAGGGGGTTTCCCCCTACGAGCAGTACTTC. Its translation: CASSPLGQGVSPYEQYF.

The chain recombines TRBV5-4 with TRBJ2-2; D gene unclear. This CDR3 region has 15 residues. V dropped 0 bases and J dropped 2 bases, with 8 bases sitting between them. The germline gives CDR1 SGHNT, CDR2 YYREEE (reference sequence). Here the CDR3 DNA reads TGTGCCAGCAGCTTGGAAGGTTTTAACACCGGGGAGCTGTTTTTT. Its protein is CASSLEGFNTGELFF.

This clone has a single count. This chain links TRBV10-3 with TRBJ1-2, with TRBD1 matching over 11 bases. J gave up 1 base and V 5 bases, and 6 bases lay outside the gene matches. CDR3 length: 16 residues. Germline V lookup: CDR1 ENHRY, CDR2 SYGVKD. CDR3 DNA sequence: TGTGCCATCAGTCCCGGGACAGGGGGTTTTAACTATGGCTACACCTTC. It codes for CAISPGTGGFNYGYTF.

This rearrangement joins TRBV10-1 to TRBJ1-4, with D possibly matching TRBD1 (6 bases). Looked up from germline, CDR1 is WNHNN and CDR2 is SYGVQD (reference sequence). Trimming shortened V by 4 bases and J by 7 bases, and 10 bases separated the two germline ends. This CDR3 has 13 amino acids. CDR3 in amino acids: CASSGQGSEKLFF. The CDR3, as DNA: TGCGCCAGCAGTGGCCAGGGGAGTGAAAAACTGTTTTTT.

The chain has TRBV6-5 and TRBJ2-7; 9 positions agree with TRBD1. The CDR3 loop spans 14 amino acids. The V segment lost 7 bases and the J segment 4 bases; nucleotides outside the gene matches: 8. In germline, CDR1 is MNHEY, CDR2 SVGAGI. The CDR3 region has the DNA TGTGCCAGCACCCTGGGACAGGGTCAATACGAGCAGTACTTC. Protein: CASTLGQGQYEQYF.

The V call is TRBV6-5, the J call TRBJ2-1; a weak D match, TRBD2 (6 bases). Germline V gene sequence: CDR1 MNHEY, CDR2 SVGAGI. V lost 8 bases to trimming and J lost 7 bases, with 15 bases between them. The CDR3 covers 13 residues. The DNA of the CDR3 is TGTGCCAGCGGACGGGGTGGGGGGAATGAGCAGTTCTTC. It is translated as CASGRGGGNEQFF.

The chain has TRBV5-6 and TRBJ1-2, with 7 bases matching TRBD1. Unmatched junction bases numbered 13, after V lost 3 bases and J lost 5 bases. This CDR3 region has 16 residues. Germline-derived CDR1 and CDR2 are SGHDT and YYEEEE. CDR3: CASSSLRQGERYGYTF. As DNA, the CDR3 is TGTGCCAGCAGCTCCCTTAGACAGGGAGAGAGATATGGCTACACCTTC.

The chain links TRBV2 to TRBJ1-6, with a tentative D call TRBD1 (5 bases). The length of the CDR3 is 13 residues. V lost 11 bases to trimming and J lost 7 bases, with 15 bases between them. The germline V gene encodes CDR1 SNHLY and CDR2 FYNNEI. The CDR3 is CAGFRDPNSPLHF. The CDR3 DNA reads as TGTGCCGGCTTCAGGGATCCGAATTCACCCCTCCACTTT.

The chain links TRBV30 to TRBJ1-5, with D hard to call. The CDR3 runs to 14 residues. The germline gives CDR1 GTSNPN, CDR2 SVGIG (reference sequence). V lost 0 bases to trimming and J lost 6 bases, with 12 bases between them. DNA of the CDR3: TGTGCCTGGAGTGTTGGGCAGCGGACTCAGCCCCAGCATTTT. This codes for CAWSVGQRTQPQHF.

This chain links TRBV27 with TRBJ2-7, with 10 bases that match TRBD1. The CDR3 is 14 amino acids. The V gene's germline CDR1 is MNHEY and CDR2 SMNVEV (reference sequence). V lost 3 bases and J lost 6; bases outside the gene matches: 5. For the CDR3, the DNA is TGTGCCAGCAGTTTGGGGACAGGGGTCGGCGAGCAGTACTTC. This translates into CASSLGTGVGEQYF.